The T cell receptor (beta chain) described here comes from a study of regulatory T cells in long-lasting Graves disease. Looking at the study overall: Antithyroid drug intake by newly diagnosed Graves' patients had lasted under 3 months.

The V segment lost 1 base and the J segment 5 bases; nucleotides outside the gene matches: 18. Germline V gene data show CDR1 as DFQATT and CDR2 as SNEGSKA (reference sequence). This CDR3 is built from 19 residues. Time point noted: newly diagnosed GD, antithyroid drugs for less than 3 months. From PBMCs, RNA was extracted and then used to make the TCR library. American Thyroid Association guidelines defined how Graves' disease was diagnosed. Arm-PCR of CDR3 regions with iRepertoire HTBI primers generated TCR beta libraries. Using its own MiXCR run on the multiplex PCR reads, TCRdb lists one record per CDR3 protein. The sample has hundreds of thousands of distinct CDR3 sequences; under 20% are singletons. Remarks on this clonotype: The antigen remains undetermined.

General observations from the study: Peripheral blood, not thyroid tissue, was the sole material studied.

This sample also belongs to another study, concerning T cells in Graves' hyperthyroidism and ophthalmopathy. That report notes: Newly diagnosed hyperthyroidism patients aged 18 to 65 years had disease lasting under 2 months.

The sequencing used peripheral blood mononuclear cells (PBMCs), collected at new diagnosis, from a patient treated with antithyroid drugs. The chain recombines TRBV20-1 with TRBJ2-7; TRBD2 matches 12 bases. The sequence was obtained from a woman in her twenties or thirties with Graves disease. CDR3 residues: CSARVPRLRLAGERDEQYF. The CDR3 DNA follows: TGCAGTGCTAGAGTCCCCAGGCTTCGACTAGCGGGGGAAAGAGACGAGCAGTACTTC.